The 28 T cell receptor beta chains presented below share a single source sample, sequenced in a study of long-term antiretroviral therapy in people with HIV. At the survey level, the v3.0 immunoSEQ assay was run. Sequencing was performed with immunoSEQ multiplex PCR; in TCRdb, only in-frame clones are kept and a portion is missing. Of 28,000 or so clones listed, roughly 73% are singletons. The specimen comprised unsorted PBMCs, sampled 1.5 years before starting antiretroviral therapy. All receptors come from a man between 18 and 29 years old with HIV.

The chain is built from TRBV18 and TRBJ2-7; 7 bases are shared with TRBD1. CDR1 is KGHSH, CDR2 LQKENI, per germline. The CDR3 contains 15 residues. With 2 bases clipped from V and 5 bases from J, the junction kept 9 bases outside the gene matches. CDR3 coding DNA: TGTGCCAGCTCACCAAGGACAGGACAAGGGGACGAGCAGTACTTC. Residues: CASSPRTGQGDEQYF.

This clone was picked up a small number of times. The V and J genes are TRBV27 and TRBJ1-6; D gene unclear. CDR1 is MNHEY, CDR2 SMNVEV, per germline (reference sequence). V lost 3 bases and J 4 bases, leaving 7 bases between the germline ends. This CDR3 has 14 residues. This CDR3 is CASSFLGYNSPLHF. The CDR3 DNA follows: TGTGCCAGCAGTTTCCTAGGGTATAATTCACCCCTCCACTTT.

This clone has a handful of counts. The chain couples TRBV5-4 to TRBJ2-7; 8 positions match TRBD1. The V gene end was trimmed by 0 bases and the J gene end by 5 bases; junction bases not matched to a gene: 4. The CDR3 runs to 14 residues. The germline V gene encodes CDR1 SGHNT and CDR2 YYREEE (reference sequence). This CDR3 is CASSLDRGSDEQYF. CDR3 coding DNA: TGTGCCAGCAGCTTGGACAGGGGGTCCGACGAGCAGTACTTC.

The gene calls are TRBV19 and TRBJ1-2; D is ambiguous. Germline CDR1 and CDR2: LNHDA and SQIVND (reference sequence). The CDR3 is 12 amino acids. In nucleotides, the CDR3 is TGTGCAACTGGTAGAGGGTCCTATGGCTACACCTTC. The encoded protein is CATGRGSYGYTF.

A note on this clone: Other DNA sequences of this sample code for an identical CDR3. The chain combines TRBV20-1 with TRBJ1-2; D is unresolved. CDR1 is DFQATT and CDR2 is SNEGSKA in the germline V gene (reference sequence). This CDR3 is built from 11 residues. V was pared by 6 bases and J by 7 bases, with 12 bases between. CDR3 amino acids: CSATPRGGYTF. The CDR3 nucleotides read TGCAGTGCCACTCCCCGGGGTGGCTACACCTTC.

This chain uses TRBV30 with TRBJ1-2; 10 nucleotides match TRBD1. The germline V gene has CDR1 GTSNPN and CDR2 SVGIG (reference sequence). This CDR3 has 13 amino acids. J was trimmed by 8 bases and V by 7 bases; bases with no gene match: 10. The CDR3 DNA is TGTGCCTCTTCGGGACAGGGGATTGAGGGCTACACCTTC. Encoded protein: CASSGQGIEGYTF. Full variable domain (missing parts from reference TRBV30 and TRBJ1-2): SQTIHQWPATLVQPVGSPLSLECTVEGTSNPNLYWYRQAAGRGLQLLFYSVGIGQISSEVPQNLSASRPQDRQFILSSKKLLLSDSGFYLCASSGQGIEGYTFGSGTRLTVV.

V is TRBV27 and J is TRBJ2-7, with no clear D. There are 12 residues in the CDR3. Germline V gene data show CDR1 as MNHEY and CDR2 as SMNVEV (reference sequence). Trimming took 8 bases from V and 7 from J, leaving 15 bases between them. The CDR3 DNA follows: TGTGCCAGCCGTGCAGCCCTTTGGGAGCAGTACTTC. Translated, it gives CASRAALWEQYF.

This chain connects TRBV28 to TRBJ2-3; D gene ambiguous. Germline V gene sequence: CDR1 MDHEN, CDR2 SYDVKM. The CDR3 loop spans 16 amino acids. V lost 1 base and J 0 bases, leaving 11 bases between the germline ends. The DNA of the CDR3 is TGTGCCAGCAGTTTATTAACAAAAACTAGCACAGATACGCAGTATTTT. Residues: CASSLLTKTSTDTQYF.

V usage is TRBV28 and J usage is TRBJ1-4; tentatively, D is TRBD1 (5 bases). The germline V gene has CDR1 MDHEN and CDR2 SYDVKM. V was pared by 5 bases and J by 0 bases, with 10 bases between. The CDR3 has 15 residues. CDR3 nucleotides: TGTGCCAGCAGTGAAAGGGGCCCAACTAATGAAAAACTGTTTTTT. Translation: CASSERGPTNEKLFF.

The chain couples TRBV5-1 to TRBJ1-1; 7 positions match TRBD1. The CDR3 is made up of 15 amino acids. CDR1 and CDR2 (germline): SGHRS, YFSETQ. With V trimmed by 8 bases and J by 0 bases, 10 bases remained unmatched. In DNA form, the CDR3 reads TGCGCCAGTCAAACCGGGACAGTTATGAACACTGAAGCTTTCTTT. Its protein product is CASQTGTVMNTEAFF.

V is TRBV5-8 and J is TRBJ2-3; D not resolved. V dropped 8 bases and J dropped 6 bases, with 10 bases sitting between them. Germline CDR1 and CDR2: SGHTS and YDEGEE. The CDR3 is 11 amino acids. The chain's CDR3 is CASLGVDTQYF. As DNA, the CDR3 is TGTGCCAGTCTCGGCGTGGATACGCAGTATTTT.

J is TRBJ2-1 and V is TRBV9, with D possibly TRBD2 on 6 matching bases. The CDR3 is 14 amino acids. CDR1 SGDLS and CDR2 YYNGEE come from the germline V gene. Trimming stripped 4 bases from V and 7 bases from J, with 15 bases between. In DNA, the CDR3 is TGTGCCAGCAGCCCTGGTGCAGCGGGTAATGAGCAGTTCTTC. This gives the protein CASSPGAAGNEQFF.

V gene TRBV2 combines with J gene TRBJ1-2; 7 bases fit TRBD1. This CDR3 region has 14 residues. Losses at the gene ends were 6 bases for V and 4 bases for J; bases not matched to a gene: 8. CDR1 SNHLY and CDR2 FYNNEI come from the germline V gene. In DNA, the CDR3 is TGTGCCAGCAGCGAGGGACAGACTACCTATGGCTACACCTTC. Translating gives CASSEGQTTYGYTF. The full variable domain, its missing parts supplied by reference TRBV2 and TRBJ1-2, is EPEVTQTPSHQVTQMGQEVILRCVPISNHLYFYWYRQILGQKVEFLVSFYNNEISEKSEIFDDQFSVERPDGSNFTLKIRSTKLEDSAMYFCASSEGQTTYGYTFGSGTRLTVV.

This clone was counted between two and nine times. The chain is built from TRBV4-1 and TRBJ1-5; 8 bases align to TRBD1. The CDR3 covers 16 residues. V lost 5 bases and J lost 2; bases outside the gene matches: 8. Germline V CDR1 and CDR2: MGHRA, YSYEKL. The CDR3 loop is CASSIRTGTRNQPQHF. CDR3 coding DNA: TGCGCCAGCAGCATACGGACAGGGACTCGCAATCAGCCCCAGCATTTT.

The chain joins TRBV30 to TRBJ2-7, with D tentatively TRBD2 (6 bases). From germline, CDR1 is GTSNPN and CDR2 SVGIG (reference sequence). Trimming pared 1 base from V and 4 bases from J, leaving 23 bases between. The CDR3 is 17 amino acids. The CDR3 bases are TGTGCCTGGAGTGGAGGGACTCGGGGCGTCTTTCATTACGAGCAGTACTTC. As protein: CAWSGGTRGVFHYEQYF.

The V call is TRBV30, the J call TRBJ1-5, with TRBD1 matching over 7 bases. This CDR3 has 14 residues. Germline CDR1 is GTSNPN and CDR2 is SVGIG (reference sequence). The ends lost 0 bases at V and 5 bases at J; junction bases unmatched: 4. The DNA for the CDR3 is TGTGCCTGGAGTGTACAGGGGCTGCATCAGCCCCAGCATTTT. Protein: CAWSVQGLHQPQHF.

CDR3 loop: CASVTPNRGPTGELFF. For the CDR3, the DNA is TGTGCCAGTGTTACTCCTAACAGGGGGCCCACCGGGGAGCTGTTTTTT. This sequence joins TRBV6-6 and TRBJ2-2, with 9 bases matching TRBD1. The ends lost 9 bases at V and 4 bases at J; junction bases unmatched: 12. From germline, CDR1 is MNHNY and CDR2 SVGAGI (reference sequence). This CDR3 has 16 residues.

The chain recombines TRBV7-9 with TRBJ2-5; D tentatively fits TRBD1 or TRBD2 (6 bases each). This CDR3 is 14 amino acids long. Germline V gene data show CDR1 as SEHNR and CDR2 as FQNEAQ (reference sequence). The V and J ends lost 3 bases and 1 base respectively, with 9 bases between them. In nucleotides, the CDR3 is TGTGCCAGCAGCTTCGGGGGCGGCCAAGAGACCCAGTACTTC. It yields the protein CASSFGGGQETQYF.

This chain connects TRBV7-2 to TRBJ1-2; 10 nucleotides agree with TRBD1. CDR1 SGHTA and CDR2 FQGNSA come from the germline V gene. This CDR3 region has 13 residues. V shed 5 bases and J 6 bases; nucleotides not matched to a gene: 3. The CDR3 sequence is CASSRQGADGYTF. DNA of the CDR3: TGTGCCAGCAGCCGACAGGGGGCGGATGGCTACACCTTC.

The DNA for the CDR3 is TGCGCCAGCAGGCGTGGGACAGGCCGGGAAGAGACCCAGTACTTC. The encoded protein is CASRRGTGREETQYF. V usage is TRBV5-1 and J usage is TRBJ2-5, with TRBD1 matching over 8 bases. Germline CDR1 reads SGHRS; CDR2 reads YFSETQ. J was trimmed by 3 bases and V by 5 bases; bases with no gene match: 9. The CDR3 extends over 15 amino acids.

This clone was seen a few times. The CDR3 loop is CASSHHRDGGSAQPQHF. For the CDR3, the DNA is TGCGCCAGCAGCCATCATCGAGACGGGGGGTCCGCTCAGCCCCAGCATTTT. The chain couples TRBV4-1 to TRBJ1-5; tentative D call: TRBD1 (5 bases). This CDR3 has 17 residues. Germline CDR1 and CDR2: MGHRA and YSYEKL. V lost 3 bases and J 6 bases, leaving 21 bases between the germline ends.

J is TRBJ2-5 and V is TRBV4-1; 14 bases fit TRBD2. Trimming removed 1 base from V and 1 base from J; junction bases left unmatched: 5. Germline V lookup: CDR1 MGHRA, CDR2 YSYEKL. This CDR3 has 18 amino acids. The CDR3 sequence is CASSQVVGTSGGQETQYF. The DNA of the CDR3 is TGCGCCAGCAGCCAAGTGGTAGGGACTAGCGGGGGCCAAGAGACCCAGTACTTC.

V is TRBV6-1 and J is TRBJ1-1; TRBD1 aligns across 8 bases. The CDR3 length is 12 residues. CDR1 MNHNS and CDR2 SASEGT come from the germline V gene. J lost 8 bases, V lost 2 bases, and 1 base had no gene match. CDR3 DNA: TGTGCCAGCAGTGAATACAGGGGGGAAGCTTTCTTT. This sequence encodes CASSEYRGEAFF.

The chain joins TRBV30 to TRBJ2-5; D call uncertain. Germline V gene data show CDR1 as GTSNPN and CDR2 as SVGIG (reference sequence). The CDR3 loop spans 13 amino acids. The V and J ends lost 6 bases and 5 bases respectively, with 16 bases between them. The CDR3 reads CACLLANDETQYF. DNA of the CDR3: TGTGCCTGCCTACTGGCAAACGACGAGACCCAGTACTTC.

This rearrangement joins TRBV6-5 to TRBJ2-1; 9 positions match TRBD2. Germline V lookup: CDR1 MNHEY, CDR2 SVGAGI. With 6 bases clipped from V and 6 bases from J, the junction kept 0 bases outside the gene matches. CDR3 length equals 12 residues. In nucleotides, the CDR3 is TGTGCCAGCAGGACTAGCGGCAATGAGCAGTTCTTC. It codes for CASRTSGNEQFF.

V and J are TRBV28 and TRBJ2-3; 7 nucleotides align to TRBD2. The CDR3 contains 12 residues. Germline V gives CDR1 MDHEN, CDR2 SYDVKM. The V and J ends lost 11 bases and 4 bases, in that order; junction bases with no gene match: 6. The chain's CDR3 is CAAGLGPDTQYF. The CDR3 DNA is TGTGCCGCAGGACTAGGGCCAGATACGCAGTATTTT.

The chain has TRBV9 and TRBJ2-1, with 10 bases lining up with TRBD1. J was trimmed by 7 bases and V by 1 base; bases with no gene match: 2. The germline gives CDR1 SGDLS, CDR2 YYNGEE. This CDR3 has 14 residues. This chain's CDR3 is CASSVRTGGNEQFF. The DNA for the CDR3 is TGTGCCAGCAGCGTACGGACAGGGGGTAATGAGCAGTTCTTC.

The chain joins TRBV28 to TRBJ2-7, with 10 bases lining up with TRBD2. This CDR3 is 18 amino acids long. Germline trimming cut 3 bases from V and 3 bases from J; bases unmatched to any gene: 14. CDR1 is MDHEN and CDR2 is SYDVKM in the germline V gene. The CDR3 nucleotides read TGTGCCAGCAGTTTTTCTCAGACTAGCGGGTTAATCCGCTACGAGCAGTACTTC. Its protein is CASSFSQTSGLIRYEQYF.